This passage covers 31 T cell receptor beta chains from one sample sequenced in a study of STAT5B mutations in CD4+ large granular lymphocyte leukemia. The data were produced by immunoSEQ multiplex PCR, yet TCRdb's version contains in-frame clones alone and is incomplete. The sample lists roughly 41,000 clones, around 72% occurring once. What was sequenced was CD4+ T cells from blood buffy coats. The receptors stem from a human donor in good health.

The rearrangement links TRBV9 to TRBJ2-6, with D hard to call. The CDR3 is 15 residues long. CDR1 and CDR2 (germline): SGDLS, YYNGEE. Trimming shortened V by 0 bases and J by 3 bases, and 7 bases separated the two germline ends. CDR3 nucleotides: TGTGCCAGCAGCGTAGCCGGGTTTGGGGCCAACGTCCTGACTTTC. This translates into CASSVAGFGANVLTF.

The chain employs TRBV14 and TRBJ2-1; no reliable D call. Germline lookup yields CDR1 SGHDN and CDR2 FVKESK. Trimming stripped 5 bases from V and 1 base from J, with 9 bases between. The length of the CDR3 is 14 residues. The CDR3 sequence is CASSEQLSYNEQFF. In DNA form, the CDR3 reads TGTGCCAGCAGCGAACAGTTATCCTACAATGAGCAGTTCTTC.

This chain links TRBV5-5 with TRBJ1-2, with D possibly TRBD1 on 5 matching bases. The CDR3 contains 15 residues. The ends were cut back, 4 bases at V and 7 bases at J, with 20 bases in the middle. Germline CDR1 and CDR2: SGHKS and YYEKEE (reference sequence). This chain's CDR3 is CASSPASRVRSGYTF. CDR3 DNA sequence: TGTGCCAGCAGCCCCGCCTCCAGGGTGAGAAGTGGCTACACCTTC.

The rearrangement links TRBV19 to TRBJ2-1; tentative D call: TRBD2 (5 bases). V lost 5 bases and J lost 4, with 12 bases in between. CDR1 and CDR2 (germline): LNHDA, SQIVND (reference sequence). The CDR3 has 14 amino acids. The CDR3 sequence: CASSRSGLYNEQFF. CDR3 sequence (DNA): TGTGCCAGTAGTCGAAGCGGACTTTACAATGAGCAGTTCTTC.

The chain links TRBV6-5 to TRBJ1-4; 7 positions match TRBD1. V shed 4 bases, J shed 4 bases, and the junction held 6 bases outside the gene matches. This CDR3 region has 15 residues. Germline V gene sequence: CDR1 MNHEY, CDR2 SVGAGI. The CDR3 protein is CASSSKGAFNEKLFF. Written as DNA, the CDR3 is TGTGCCAGCAGTTCCAAGGGGGCCTTTAATGAAAAACTGTTTTTT.

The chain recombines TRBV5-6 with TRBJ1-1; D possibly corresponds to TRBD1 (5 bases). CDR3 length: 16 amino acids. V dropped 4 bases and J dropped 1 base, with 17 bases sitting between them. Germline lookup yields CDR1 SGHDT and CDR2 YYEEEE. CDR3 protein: CASSRGEGTANTEAFF. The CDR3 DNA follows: TGTGCCAGCAGCCGCGGGGAGGGGACCGCGAACACTGAAGCTTTCTTT.

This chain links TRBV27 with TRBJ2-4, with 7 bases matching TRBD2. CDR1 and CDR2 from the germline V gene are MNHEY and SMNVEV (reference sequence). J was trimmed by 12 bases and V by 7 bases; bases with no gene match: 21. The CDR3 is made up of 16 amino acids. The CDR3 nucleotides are TGTGCCAGCACTGACCCGCCGCGGACTAGGGTTATGTATCAGTACTTC. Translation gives CASTDPPRTRVMYQYF.

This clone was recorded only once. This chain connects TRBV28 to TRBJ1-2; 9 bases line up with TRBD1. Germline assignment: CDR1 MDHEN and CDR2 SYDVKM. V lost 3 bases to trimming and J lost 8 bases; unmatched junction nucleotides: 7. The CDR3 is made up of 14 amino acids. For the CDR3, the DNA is TGTGCCAGCAGTTTGTTGGGACAGGGAGGCGGCTACACCTTC. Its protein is CASSLLGQGGGYTF.

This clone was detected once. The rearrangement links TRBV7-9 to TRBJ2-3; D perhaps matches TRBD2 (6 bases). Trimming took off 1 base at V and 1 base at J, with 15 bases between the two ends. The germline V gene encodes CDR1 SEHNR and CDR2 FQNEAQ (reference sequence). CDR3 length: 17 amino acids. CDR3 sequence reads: CASSLGSGDGRTDTQYF. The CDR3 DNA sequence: TGTGCCAGCAGCTTAGGATCGGGGGACGGCCGCACAGATACGCAGTATTTT.

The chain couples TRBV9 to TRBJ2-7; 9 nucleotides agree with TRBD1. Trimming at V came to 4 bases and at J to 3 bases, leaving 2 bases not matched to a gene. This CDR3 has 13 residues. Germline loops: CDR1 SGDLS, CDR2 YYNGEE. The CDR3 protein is CASSLGQGYEQYF. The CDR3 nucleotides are TGTGCCAGCAGCCTGGGACAGGGCTACGAGCAGTACTTC.

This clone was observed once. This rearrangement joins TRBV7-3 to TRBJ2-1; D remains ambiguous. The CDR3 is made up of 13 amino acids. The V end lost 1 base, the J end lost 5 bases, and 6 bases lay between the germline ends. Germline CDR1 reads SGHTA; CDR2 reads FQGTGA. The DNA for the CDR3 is TGTGCCAGCAGCTTAATACTGAACAATGAGCAGTTCTTC. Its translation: CASSLILNNEQFF. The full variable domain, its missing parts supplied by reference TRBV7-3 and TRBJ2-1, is GAGVSQTPSNKVTEKGKYVELRCDPISGHTALYWYRQSLGQGPEFLIYFQGTGAADDSGLPNDRFFAVRPEGSVSTLKIQRTERGDSAVYLCASSLILNNEQFFGPGTRLTVL.

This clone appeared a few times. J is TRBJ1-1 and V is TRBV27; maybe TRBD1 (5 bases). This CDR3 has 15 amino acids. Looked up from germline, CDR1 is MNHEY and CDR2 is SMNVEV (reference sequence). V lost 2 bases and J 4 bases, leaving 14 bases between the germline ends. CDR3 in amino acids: CASSLMRAGSTEAFF. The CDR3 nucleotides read TGTGCCAGCAGTTTAATGAGGGCAGGGAGCACTGAAGCTTTCTTT.

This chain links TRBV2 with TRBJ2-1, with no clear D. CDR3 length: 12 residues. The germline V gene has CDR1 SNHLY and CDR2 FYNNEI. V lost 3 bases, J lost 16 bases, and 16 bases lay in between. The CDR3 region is CASSDPRAPHFF. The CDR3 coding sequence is TGTGCCAGCAGTGACCCCCGGGCCCCTCATTTCTTC.

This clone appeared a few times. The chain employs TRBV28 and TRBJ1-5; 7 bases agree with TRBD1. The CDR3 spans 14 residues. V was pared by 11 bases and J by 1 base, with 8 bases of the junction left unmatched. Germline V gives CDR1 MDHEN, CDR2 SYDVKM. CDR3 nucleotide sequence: TGTGCCGGGAGAACGGGACAGAGCAATCAGCCCCAGCATTTT. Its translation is CAGRTGQSNQPQHF.

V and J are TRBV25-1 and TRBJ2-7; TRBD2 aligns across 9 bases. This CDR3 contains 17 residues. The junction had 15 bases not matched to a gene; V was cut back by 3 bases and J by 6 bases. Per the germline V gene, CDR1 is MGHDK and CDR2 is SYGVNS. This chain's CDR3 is CASSDSSTSGPWGEQYF. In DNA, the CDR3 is TGTGCCAGCAGTGACTCCTCTACTAGCGGGCCCTGGGGCGAGCAGTACTTC.

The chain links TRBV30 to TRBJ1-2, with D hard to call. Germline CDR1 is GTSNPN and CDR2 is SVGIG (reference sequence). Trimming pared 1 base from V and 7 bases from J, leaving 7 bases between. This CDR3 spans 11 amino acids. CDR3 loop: CAWSGVGGYTF. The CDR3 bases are TGTGCCTGGAGTGGGGTGGGTGGCTACACCTTC.

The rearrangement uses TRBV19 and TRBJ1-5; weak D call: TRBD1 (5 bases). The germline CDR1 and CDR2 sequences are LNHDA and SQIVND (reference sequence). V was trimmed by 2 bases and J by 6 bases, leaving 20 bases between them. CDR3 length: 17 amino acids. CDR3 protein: CASSIRYIDRGSQPQHF. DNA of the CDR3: TGTGCCAGTAGTATACGTTACATTGACCGGGGGAGTCAGCCCCAGCATTTT.

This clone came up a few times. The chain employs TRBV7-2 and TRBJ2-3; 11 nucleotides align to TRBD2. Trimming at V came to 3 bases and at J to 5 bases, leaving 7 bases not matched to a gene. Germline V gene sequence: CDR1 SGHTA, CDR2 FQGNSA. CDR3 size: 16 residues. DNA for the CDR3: TGTGCCAGCAGCTTCGTAGCGGGGGGGCAAGGAGATACGCAGTATTTT. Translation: CASSFVAGGQGDTQYF.

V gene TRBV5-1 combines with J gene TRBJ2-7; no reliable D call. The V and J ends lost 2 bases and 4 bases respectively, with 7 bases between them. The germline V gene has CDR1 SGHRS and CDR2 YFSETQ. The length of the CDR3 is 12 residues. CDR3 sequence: CASSFSGYEQYF. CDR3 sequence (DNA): TGCGCCAGCAGCTTCTCCGGGTACGAGCAGTACTTC.

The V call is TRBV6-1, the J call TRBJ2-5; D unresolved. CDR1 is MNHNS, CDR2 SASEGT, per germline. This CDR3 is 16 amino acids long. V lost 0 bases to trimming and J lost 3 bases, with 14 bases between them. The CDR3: CASSEARRQLKETQYF. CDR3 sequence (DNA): TGTGCCAGCAGTGAAGCGCGGCGGCAGCTAAAAGAGACCCAGTACTTC.

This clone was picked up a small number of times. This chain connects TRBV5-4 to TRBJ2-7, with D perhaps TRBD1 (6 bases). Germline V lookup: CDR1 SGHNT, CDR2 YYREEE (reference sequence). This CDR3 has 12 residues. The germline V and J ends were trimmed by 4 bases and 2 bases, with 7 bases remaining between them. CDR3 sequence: CASSRDTYEQYF. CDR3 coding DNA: TGTGCCAGCAGCCGGGACACCTACGAGCAGTACTTC.

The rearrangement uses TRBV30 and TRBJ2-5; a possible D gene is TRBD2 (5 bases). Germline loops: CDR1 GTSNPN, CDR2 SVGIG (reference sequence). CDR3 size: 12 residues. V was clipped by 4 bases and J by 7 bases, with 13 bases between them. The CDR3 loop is CAWNRDKGTQYF. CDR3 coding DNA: TGTGCCTGGAATCGGGATAAGGGGACCCAGTACTTC. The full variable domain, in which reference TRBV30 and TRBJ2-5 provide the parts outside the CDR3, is SQTIHQWPATLVQPVGSPLSLECTVEGTSNPNLYWYRQAAGRGLQLLFYSVGIGQISSEVPQNLSASRPQDRQFILSSKKLLLSDSGFYLCAWNRDKGTQYFGPGTRLLVL.

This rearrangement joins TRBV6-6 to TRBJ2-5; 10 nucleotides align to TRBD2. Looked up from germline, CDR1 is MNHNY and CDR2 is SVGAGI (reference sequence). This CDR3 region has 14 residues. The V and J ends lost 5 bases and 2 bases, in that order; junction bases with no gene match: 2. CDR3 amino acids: CASSIAGGQETQYF. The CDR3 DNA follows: TGTGCCAGCAGTATAGCGGGGGGACAAGAGACCCAGTACTTC.

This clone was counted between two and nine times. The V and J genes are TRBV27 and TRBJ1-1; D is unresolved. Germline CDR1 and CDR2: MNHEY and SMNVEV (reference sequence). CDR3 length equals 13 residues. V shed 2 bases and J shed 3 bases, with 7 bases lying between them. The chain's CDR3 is CASSLKQYTEAFF. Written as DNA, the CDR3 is TGTGCCAGCAGTTTAAAACAGTACACTGAAGCTTTCTTT.

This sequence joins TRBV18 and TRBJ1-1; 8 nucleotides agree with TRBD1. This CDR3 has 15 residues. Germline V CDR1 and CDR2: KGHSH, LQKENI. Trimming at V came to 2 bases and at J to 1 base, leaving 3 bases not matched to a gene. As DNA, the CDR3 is TGTGCCAGCTCACCAGGGACAGGACCGAACACTGAAGCTTTCTTT. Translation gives CASSPGTGPNTEAFF.

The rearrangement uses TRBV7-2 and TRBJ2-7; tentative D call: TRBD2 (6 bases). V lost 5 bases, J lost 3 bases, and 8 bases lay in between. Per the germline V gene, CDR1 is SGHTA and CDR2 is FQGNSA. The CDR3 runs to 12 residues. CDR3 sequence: CASSRTNYEQYF. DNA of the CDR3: TGTGCCAGCAGCCGGACTAACTACGAGCAGTACTTC.

The CDR3 region has the DNA TGCGCCAGCAGCCAAGTCTCTGGCGGAAACACCATATATTTT. It is translated as CASSQVSGGNTIYF. The chain links TRBV4-1 to TRBJ1-3; D remains unclear. Germline values: CDR1 MGHRA, CDR2 YSYEKL. The V and J ends lost 1 base and 4 bases respectively, with 8 bases between them. There are 14 residues in the CDR3.

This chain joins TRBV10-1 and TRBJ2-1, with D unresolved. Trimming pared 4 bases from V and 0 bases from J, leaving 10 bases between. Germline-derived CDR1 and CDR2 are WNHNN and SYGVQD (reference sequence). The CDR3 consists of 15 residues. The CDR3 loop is CASSAGVASYNEQFF. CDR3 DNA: TGCGCCAGCAGTGCAGGCGTTGCCTCCTACAATGAGCAGTTCTTC.

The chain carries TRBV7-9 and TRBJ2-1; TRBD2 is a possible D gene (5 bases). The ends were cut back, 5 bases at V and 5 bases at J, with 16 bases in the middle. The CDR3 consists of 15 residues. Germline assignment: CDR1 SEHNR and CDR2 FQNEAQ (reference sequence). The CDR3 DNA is TGTGCCAGCAGCCCCCCGGGGATAGTGGACAATGAGCAGTTCTTC. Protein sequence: CASSPPGIVDNEQFF.

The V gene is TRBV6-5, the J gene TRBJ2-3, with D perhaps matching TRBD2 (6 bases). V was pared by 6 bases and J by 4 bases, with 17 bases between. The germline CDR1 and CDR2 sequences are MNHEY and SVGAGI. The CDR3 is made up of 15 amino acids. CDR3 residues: CASSQIMGGADTQYF. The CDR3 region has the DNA TGTGCCAGCAGCCAAATCATGGGGGGTGCAGATACGCAGTATTTT.

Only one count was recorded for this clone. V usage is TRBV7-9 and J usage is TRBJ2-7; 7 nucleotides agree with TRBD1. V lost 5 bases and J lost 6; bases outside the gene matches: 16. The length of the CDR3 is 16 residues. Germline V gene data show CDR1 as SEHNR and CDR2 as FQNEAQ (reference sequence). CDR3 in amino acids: CASSHREGGASGEQYF. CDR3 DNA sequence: TGTGCCAGCAGCCATAGAGAAGGGGGCGCATCGGGCGAGCAGTACTTC.